This T cell receptor (beta chain) was sequenced during a study of blood T cell repertoires in COVID-19. Turning to the study itself: Sample material is recorded as cDNA or gDNA derived from T cells, B-cell-depleted T cells, or PBMCs.

Authors' processing steps: Reference gene primer amplification in the assay estimated nucleated cell counts. Repertoires were generated with immunoSEQ multiplex PCR, while TCRdb's copy carries only in-frame clones and drops some. V and J calls and clone size are given by that table; D and trimming were obtained from the DNA. The data contain some 140,000 clones, about 89% of them singletons. Per the germline V gene, CDR1 is KGHSH and CDR2 is LQKENI. This CDR3 region has 16 residues. The ends were cut back, 3 bases at V and 0 bases at J, with 14 bases in the middle. The source material was peripheral blood. This sequence joins TRBV18 and TRBJ1-1; maybe TRBD1 (6 bases). This receptor was identified in a man over 45 with acute or convalescent COVID-19. CDR3 loop: CASSPLGGIMNTEAFF. The CDR3 region has the DNA TGTGCCAGCTCACCGCTTGGGGGCATTATGAACACTGAAGCTTTCTTT.